This is a list of T cell receptor beta chains from one sample in a study of cytomegalovirus exposure and HLA in healthy donors. Clones were sequenced by immunoSEQ multiplex PCR, and TCRdb holds only the in-frame ones, with some missing. The repertoire consists of over 150,000 clones, with roughly 80% occurring once and the leading ten covering less than 5%. Source material: PBMCs. The receptors stem from a male donor in good health and CMV-seronegative. Both conserved end residues are part of each CDR3. D genes are given only for firm matches. Expanded clones are given a class, and other clones once, few, many or no size at all.

cdr3_nt cdr3_aa j_call d_call cdr3_length v_call clone_size
TGTGCCACCAGCAGTGCCCCCCCGGCCGGGACAGGCCCCTCTCGGCGGCGGTTCTTC CATSSAPPAGTGPSRRRFF TRBJ2-1 TRBD1 19 TRBV15 -
TGTGCCAGCAGTAGAGCGGGAAGGACAGATACGCAGTATTTT CASSRAGRTDTQYF TRBJ2-3 TRBD2 14 TRBV27 -
TGCAGTGCCCAGACAGGTGATACGCAGTATTTT CSAQTGDTQYF TRBJ2-3 - 11 TRBV20-1 -
TGTGCCAGCAGTTTATGGGGGACAGGGGCCGGGGAGCTGTTTTTT CASSLWGTGAGELFF TRBJ2-2 TRBD1 15 TRBV27 -
TGTGCCAGCAGTAGACAGGGGGTTAAGAACACTGAAGCTTTCTTT CASSRQGVKNTEAFF TRBJ1-1 TRBD1 15 TRBV2 -
TGCGCCAGCAGACGGGGACAGGGGGAGGGTACTGAAGCTTTCTTT CASRRGQGEGTEAFF TRBJ1-1 TRBD1 15 TRBV5-1 -
TGTGCCAGCAGCGTAGATAGGACAGACAATGAGCAGTTCTTC CASSVDRTDNEQFF TRBJ2-1 - 14 TRBV9 once
TGTGCCAGCAGCGTAGACCCAGCGGGGGTAAACACCGGGGAGCTGTTTTTT CASSVDPAGVNTGELFF TRBJ2-2 TRBD2 17 TRBV9 -
TGTGCCAGCAGCTTAGCGCTAGCGACCCGGAACGAGCAGTACTTC CASSLALATRNEQYF TRBJ2-7 - 15 TRBV7-9 -
TGCGCCAGCAGCTTTACAGGGGCTGGGGCCAACGTCCTGACTTTC CASSFTGAGANVLTF TRBJ2-6 TRBD1 15 TRBV5-1 -
TGCGCCAGCCGAGGCGGCGGGGCGGGCACAGATACGCAGTATTTT CASRGGGAGTDTQYF TRBJ2-3 - 15 TRBV5-1 few
TGTGCCAGCAGCCTTGACAGGGCTTGGGAGACCCAGTACTTC CASSLDRAWETQYF TRBJ2-5 TRBD1 14 TRBV6-5 few
TGTGCCAGCGTAGGGGGCGGAGCGGGAGCCTTCAATGAGCAGTTCTTC CASVGGGAGAFNEQFF TRBJ2-1 - 16 TRBV28 once
TGTGCCAGCAGTGAGCCGGGACAGGGAAGGCACGAGCAGTACTTC CASSEPGQGRHEQYF TRBJ2-7 TRBD1 15 TRBV6-1 -
TGTGCCAGCAGCTTGGAAGGACAGGGTAGCTCCTACGAGCAGTACTTC CASSLEGQGSSYEQYF TRBJ2-7 TRBD1 16 TRBV5-6 few
TGTGCCAGCACCCGTCAGGGGACTAGCGGCGTTCCCTCAGATACGCAGTATTTT CASTRQGTSGVPSDTQYF TRBJ2-3 TRBD2 18 TRBV7-9 -
TGTGCCAGCAGCTTAGTGGCGGGGGATGGCTACACCTTC CASSLVAGDGYTF TRBJ1-2 - 13 TRBV11-2 few
TGTGCCAGCAGCTTGGCCTTTGGGCGGGGTGAAGCTTTCTTT CASSLAFGRGEAFF TRBJ1-1 - 14 TRBV5-6 few
TGTGCCAGCAGTGAGTCCAGGTTTAGCAATCAGCCCCAGCATTTT CASSESRFSNQPQHF TRBJ1-5 - 15 TRBV6-1 -
TGCAGCGTTGTTTTGGTAGCGGGAGTTGGCGAGCAGTTCTTC CSVVLVAGVGEQFF TRBJ2-1 TRBD2 14 TRBV29-1 -
TGTGCCAGCAGCTTGGGTGGCAGTGTGTATAATTCACCCCTCCACTTT CASSLGGSVYNSPLHF TRBJ1-6 - 16 TRBV5-4 -
TGTGCCAGCAGCTTGGGACAGGCTAACTATGGCTACACCTTC CASSLGQANYGYTF TRBJ1-2 - 14 TRBV5-6 few
TGTGCCAGCAGTGAACTAGCGGGTAGCACAGATACGCAGTATTTT CASSELAGSTDTQYF TRBJ2-3 TRBD2 15 TRBV6-1 -
TGTGCCAGCAGTTTAAAGGGGTACGAGCAGTACTTC CASSLKGYEQYF TRBJ2-7 - 12 TRBV28 -
TGTGCCAGCAGCTTGTCGGTAAACACTGAAGCTTTCTTT CASSLSVNTEAFF TRBJ1-1 - 13 TRBV5-4 -
TGTGCCAGCAGCTTAGCTGGCCAGGGCCGCGGCGAGCAGTACTTC CASSLAGQGRGEQYF TRBJ2-7 - 15 TRBV7-8 -
TGTGCCAGCTCACCAACGGAGACAGATACGCAGTATTTT CASSPTETDTQYF TRBJ2-3 - 13 TRBV18 -
TGCTTCCAGCCTCATCAGGGCTGTGGAAACACCATATATTTT CFQPHQGCGNTIYF TRBJ1-3 - 14 TRBV5-5 -
TGTGCCAGTAGTATCCTGCGGGACCGGGATACGCAGTATTTT CASSILRDRDTQYF TRBJ2-3 - 14 TRBV19 -
TGTGCCAGCAGCCCCCCGCCGGGACAGGGCAAGAACACTGAAGCTTTCTTT CASSPPPGQGKNTEAFF TRBJ1-1 TRBD1 17 TRBV9 -
TGTGCCAGCATGAGGGGGCCTCAAGAGACCCAGTACTTC CASMRGPQETQYF TRBJ2-5 TRBD1 13 TRBV7-2 few
TGTGCCAGTAGTATCGATCGTCTAGCGGCCCCCGGGGAGCTGTTTTTT CASSIDRLAAPGELFF TRBJ2-2 TRBD2 16 TRBV19 -
TGTGCCAGCAGTTACAAGGCAGGGGTCTACAATGAGCAGTTCTTC CASSYKAGVYNEQFF TRBJ2-1 - 15 TRBV6-6 -
TGCGCCAGCAGCTTGGGGTTGCCAGGGGACACTGAAGCTTTCTTT CASSLGLPGDTEAFF TRBJ1-1 - 15 TRBV5-1 -
TGTGCTAGTGGCCGCGGGGACAGGGGTTATTCACCCCTCCACTTT CASGRGDRGYSPLHF TRBJ1-6 TRBD1 15 TRBV12-5 -
TGTGCCAGCAGCATACAGATTCCCGGAGGCACCGGGGAGCTGTTTTTT CASSIQIPGGTGELFF TRBJ2-2 - 16 TRBV7-6 -
TGTGCCAGCAGTGACTACCGAAGCAATCAGCCCCAGCATTTT CASSDYRSNQPQHF TRBJ1-5 - 14 TRBV2 -
TGTGCCAGTAGTGACTACCAAGAGACCCAGTACTTC CASSDYQETQYF TRBJ2-5 - 12 TRBV19 -
TGTGCCACCCAGACGTCACAGGGTACTAATCAGCCCCAGCATTTT CATQTSQGTNQPQHF TRBJ1-5 - 15 TRBV2 -
TGCAGCGTTTTCCCCGGGACAGGGGGCCGCATGAACACTGAAGCTTTCTTT CSVFPGTGGRMNTEAFF TRBJ1-1 TRBD1 17 TRBV29-1 -
TGCGCCAGCAGCTTGGATCGCGGGGAGCTGTTTTTT CASSLDRGELFF TRBJ2-2 - 12 TRBV5-1 -
TGCAGCGTGGCAAGACAGGGGCTAGAAGAAAAACTGTTTTTT CSVARQGLEEKLFF TRBJ1-4 TRBD1 14 TRBV29-1 -
TGCGCCAGCAGCTTGACGACCCGGGTACAGGGGGGCTCCTACGAGCAGTACTTC CASSLTTRVQGGSYEQYF TRBJ2-7 TRBD1 18 TRBV5-1 -